This T cell receptor (beta chain) was identified during a study of CD8+ T cells in alopecia areata. Reverse transcription of extracted RNA yielded cDNA, which provided the sequencing template. Profiling relied on immunoSEQ multiplex PCR, and the TCRdb table lists in-frame clones only, not all of them. The data show some 210,000 clones, approximately 52% seen once. Per germline, CDR1 SGHAT and CDR2 FQNNGV. CDR3 size: 17 residues. V was pared by 2 bases and J by 0 bases, with 11 bases between. This TCR derives from a human donor with alopecia areata. V usage is TRBV11-2 and J usage is TRBJ2-6; D is tentatively TRBD1 or TRBD2 (5 bases each). The material sequenced was CD4+ T cells sorted from blood, taken at week 0. CDR3 sequence reads: CASSLPGRRSGANVLTF. In nucleotides, the CDR3 is TGTGCCAGCAGCTTACCGGGACGTCGCTCTGGGGCCAACGTCCTGACTTTC.